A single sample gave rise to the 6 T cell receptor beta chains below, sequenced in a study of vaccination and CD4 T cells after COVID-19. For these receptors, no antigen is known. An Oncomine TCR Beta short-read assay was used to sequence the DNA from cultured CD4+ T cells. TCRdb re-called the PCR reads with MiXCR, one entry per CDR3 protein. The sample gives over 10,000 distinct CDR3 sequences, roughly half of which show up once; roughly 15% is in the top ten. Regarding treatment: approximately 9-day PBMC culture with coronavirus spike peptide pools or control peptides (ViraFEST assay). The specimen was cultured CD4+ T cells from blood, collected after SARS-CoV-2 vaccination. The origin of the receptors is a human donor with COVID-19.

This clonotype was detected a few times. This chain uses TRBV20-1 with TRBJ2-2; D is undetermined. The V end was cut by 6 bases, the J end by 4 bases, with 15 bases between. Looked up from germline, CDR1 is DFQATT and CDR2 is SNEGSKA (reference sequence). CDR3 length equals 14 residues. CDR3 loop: CSAPVQWGTGELFF. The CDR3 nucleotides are TGCAGTGCCCCGGTCCAGTGGGGCACCGGGGAGCTGTTTTTT.

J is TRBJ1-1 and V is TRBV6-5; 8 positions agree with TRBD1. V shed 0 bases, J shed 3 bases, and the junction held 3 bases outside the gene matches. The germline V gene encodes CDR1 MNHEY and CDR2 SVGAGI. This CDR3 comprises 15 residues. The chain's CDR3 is CASSYSGRGHTEAFF. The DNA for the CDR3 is TGTGCCAGCAGTTACTCGGGCAGGGGGCACACTGAAGCTTTCTTT.

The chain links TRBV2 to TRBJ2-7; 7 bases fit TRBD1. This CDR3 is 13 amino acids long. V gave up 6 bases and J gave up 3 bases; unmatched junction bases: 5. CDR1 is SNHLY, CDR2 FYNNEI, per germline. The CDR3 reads CASRGQSNYEQYF. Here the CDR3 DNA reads TGTGCCAGCAGGGGACAGTCTAACTACGAGCAGTACTTC.

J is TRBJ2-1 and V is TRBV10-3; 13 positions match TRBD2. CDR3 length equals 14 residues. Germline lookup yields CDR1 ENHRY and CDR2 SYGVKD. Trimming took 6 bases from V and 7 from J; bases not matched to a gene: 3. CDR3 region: CAIRTSGGANEQFF. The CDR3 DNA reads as TGTGCCATCAGAACTAGCGGGGGGGCGAATGAGCAGTTCTTC.

CDR3 coding DNA: TGTGCCAGTAGTCCCCGCAGGGATAAGGACACCGGGGAGCTGTTTTTT. It codes for CASSPRRDKDTGELFF. The genes are TRBV19 and TRBJ2-2, with D perhaps TRBD1 (5 bases). Germline V gives CDR1 LNHDA, CDR2 SQIVND (reference sequence). V was shortened by 5 bases and J by 3 bases, with 16 bases between the two germline ends. The CDR3 is 16 amino acids.

CDR3 bases: TGTGCCAGCAGCTTCAAAGGGGATGGCTACACCTTC. Protein product: CASSFKGDGYTF. V is TRBV11-1 and J is TRBJ1-2, with D perhaps matching TRBD1 (5 bases). Germline-derived CDR1 and CDR2 are SGHAT and FQDESV (reference sequence). V dropped 3 bases and J dropped 6 bases, with 8 bases sitting between them. This CDR3 contains 12 residues. The full variable domain, rest sourced from reference TRBV11-1 and TRBJ1-2, is EAEVAQSPRYKITEKSQAVAFWCDPISGHATLYWYRQILGQGPELLVQFQDESVVDDSQLPKDRFSAERLKGVDSTLKIQPAELGDSAMYLCASSFKGDGYTFGSGTRLTVV.